This TCR beta chain comes out of a study of blood T cell repertoires in COVID-19. The overall study: Italy, Spain and the United States were the sources of the convalescent and acute COVID-19 samples.

Data came from immunoSEQ multiplex PCR; TCRdb stores just in-frame clones and leaves some out. The sample contains about 100,000 clones, roughly 87% of which appear only once. Per germline, CDR1 SGHTA and CDR2 FQGNSA. V gave up 3 bases and J gave up 4 bases; unmatched junction bases: 7. The CDR3 has 15 amino acids. This chain connects TRBV7-2 to TRBJ2-7; 9 bases map to TRBD1. The source material was peripheral blood. The source of this sequence is a man younger than 35 with COVID-19, enrolled during active disease. CDR3 bases: TGTGCCAGCAGCTTCACAGGGGGCGGTTTGTACGAGCAGTACTTC. Translation gives CASSFTGGGLYEQYF.